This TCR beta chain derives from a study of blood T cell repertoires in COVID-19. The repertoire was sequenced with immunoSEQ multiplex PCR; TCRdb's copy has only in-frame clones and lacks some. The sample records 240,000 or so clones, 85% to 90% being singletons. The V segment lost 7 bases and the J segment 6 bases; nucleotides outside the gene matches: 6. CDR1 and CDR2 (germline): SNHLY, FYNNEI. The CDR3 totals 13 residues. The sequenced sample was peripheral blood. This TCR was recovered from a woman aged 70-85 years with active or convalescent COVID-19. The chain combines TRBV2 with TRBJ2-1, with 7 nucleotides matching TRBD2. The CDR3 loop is CASTGLVSNEQFF. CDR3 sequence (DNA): TGTGCCAGCACCGGACTAGTTTCCAATGAGCAGTTCTTC.